This TCR beta chain derives from a study of blood T cell repertoires in COVID-19. At the level of the study: Spain, Italy and the United States supplied samples that represented acute and convalescent COVID-19. PBMCs, B-cell-depleted T cells, or T cells were the source of the cDNA or gDNA that made up the material.

Data came from immunoSEQ multiplex PCR; TCRdb stores just in-frame clones and leaves some out. This sample carries about 90,000 clones, 60% to 80% of them seen once, and the ten largest clones take around an eighth. In germline, CDR1 is SGHAT, CDR2 FQNNGV. The CDR3 sequence is 13 residues long. V was trimmed by 0 bases and J by 3 bases, leaving 6 bases between them. The sequence derives from a woman of 80 years or more with acute or convalescent COVID-19. This chain links TRBV11-2 with TRBJ2-7; D is uncertain. The sample comprised peripheral blood. The CDR3 loop reads CASSLDSVYEQYF. The CDR3 DNA follows: TGTGCCAGCAGCTTAGACAGCGTCTACGAGCAGTACTTC.